Below are 30 T cell receptor beta chains sequenced from a single sample in a study of OX40 agonist ivuxolimab in advanced cancers. Repertoires were generated with immunoSEQ multiplex PCR, while TCRdb's copy carries only in-frame clones and drops some. The sample lists 33,000 or so clones, approximately 89% occurring once. Sequenced material: CD4+ or CD8+ T cells sorted from blood, taken in a trial of the OX40 agonist ivuxolimab. The receptor set was obtained from an adult with an advanced solid tumor such as melanoma, head and neck, liver or kidney cancer.

The genes are TRBV28 and TRBJ2-3; 7 bases agree with TRBD1. Germline CDR1 is MDHEN and CDR2 is SYDVKM. Trimming removed 4 bases from V and 3 bases from J; junction bases left unmatched: 7. CDR3 length equals 15 residues. The CDR3 protein is CASSSSTGATDTQYF. CDR3 coding DNA: TGTGCCAGCAGTTCCTCCACAGGGGCAACAGATACGCAGTATTTT.

This clone was seen more than once but under ten times. The chain employs TRBV28 and TRBJ2-7; D is uncertain. From germline, CDR1 is MDHEN and CDR2 SYDVKM. The length of the CDR3 is 11 residues. Trimming removed 2 bases at V and 2 bases at J, with 1 base between. CDR3 bases: TGTGCCAGCAGTTTAGCCTACGAGCAGTACTTC. This codes for CASSLAYEQYF.

In its sample, this clone was seen a few times. This chain joins TRBV5-1 and TRBJ2-5; 9 bases map to TRBD1. There are 14 residues in the CDR3. Unmatched junction bases numbered 1, after V lost 3 bases and J lost 1 base. Germline loops: CDR1 SGHRS, CDR2 YFSETQ. CDR3 sequence reads: CASSSTGGQETQYF. The CDR3 DNA is TGCGCCAGCAGCTCGACAGGGGGCCAAGAGACCCAGTACTTC.

The chain has TRBV7-9 and TRBJ2-2; the match to TRBD1 covers 10 bases. The CDR3 runs 19 residues. The V gene end was trimmed by 4 bases and the J gene end by 6 bases; junction bases not matched to a gene: 17. Germline values: CDR1 SEHNR, CDR2 FQNEAQ (reference sequence). The CDR3 spells CASSWGKPGTGARAGELFF. CDR3 nucleotides: TGTGCCAGCAGCTGGGGCAAACCAGGGACAGGGGCGAGGGCCGGGGAGCTGTTTTTT.

CDR3 protein: CASSRAQGIPYEQYF. The CDR3 DNA sequence: TGTGCCAGCAGCCGAGCACAGGGGATCCCCTACGAGCAGTACTTC. The chain has TRBV5-4 and TRBJ2-7, with 7 bases fitting TRBD1. V gave up 4 bases and J gave up 2 bases; unmatched junction bases: 9. Germline V lookup: CDR1 SGHNT, CDR2 YYREEE (reference sequence). The CDR3 has 15 residues.

Comment on this clone: This CDR3 is also generated by other DNA sequences in the sample. CDR3 amino acids: CASSFPADRELNYGYTF. The CDR3 region has the DNA TGTGCCAGCAGCTTCCCCGCCGACAGGGAGCTTAACTATGGCTACACCTTC. The rearrangement joins TRBV28 to TRBJ1-2; 7 nucleotides agree with TRBD1. The germline gives CDR1 MDHEN, CDR2 SYDVKM. This CDR3 region has 17 residues. V lost 6 bases and J lost 1; bases outside the gene matches: 14.

The chain couples TRBV29-1 to TRBJ1-1; 7 nucleotides line up with TRBD1. Per the germline V gene, CDR1 is SQVTM and CDR2 is ANQGSEA. The CDR3 runs to 14 residues. Unmatched junction bases numbered 7, after V lost 6 bases and J lost 0 bases. CDR3: CSVGIDRVNTEAFF. The DNA of the CDR3 is TGCAGCGTGGGCATCGACAGGGTGAACACTGAAGCTTTCTTT.

A single count supports this clone. The CDR3 sequence is CASSRTVRQQTQYF. CDR3 DNA: TGTGCCAGCAGTCGGACAGTCCGCCAGCAGACCCAGTACTTC. The rearrangement uses TRBV11-2 and TRBJ2-5; D is possibly TRBD1 (6 bases). V gave up 6 bases and J gave up 6 bases, with 17 bases separating them. This CDR3 contains 14 residues. From germline, CDR1 is SGHAT and CDR2 FQNNGV.

The V gene is TRBV6-1, the J gene TRBJ1-5; D gene unclear. This CDR3 has 13 residues. The V and J ends lost 5 bases and 3 bases respectively, with 8 bases between them. From germline, CDR1 is MNHNS and CDR2 SASEGT. The CDR3 sequence is CASSFSLNQPQHF. CDR3 nucleotide sequence: TGTGCCAGCAGTTTCAGTCTCAATCAGCCCCAGCATTTT.

The genes are TRBV7-2 and TRBJ2-1; D unclear. Germline assignment: CDR1 SGHTA and CDR2 FQGNSA. This CDR3 is built from 15 residues. With 5 bases removed from V and 4 bases from J, the gap between germline ends came to 15 bases. The CDR3 here is CASSPVGAGYNEQFF. As DNA, the CDR3 is TGTGCCAGCAGCCCAGTAGGAGCTGGGTACAATGAGCAGTTCTTC.

The chain uses TRBV28 and TRBJ2-5; TRBD2 matches 7 bases. The V gene end was trimmed by 2 bases and the J gene end by 5 bases; junction bases not matched to a gene: 5. Germline V lookup: CDR1 MDHEN, CDR2 SYDVKM. This CDR3 is built from 14 residues. CDR3 loop: CASSLSGVLETQYF. CDR3 in DNA: TGTGCCAGCAGTTTAAGCGGGGTCCTCGAGACCCAGTACTTC.

The rearrangement links TRBV9 to TRBJ2-3; TRBD2 agrees at 7 bases. J was trimmed by 3 bases and V by 2 bases; bases with no gene match: 9. Germline lookup yields CDR1 SGDLS and CDR2 YYNGEE. CDR3 length: 16 residues. In DNA form, the CDR3 reads TGTGCCAGCAGCGTGCTCGGGTGGCGGGAGACAGATACGCAGTATTTT. Residues: CASSVLGWRETDTQYF.

The CDR3 sequence: CASSQLSPGQGIYNEQFF. The CDR3 region has the DNA TGCGCCAGCAGTCAATTATCACCGGGACAGGGGATCTACAATGAGCAGTTCTTC. V is TRBV23-1 and J is TRBJ2-1, with TRBD1 matching over 10 bases. TRBV23-1 is placed among ORFs of uncertain function. The CDR3 extends over 18 amino acids. Trimming at V came to 1 base and at J to 3 bases, leaving 9 bases not matched to a gene.

The chain recombines TRBV19 with TRBJ2-4; 9 nucleotides align to TRBD1. Germline CDR1 and CDR2: LNHDA and SQIVND (reference sequence). Losses at the gene ends were 4 bases for V and 8 bases for J; bases not matched to a gene: 3. The CDR3 contains 13 residues. For the CDR3, the DNA is TGTGCCAGTAGTAGGGACAGGGAGGACATTCAGTACTTC. It specifies CASSRDREDIQYF. The entire variable domain, with the rest obtained from reference TRBV19 and TRBJ2-4, is as follows: DGGITQSPKYLFRKEGQNVTLSCEQNLNHDAMYWYRQDPGQGLRLIYYSQIVNDFQKGDIAEGYSVSREKKESFPLTVTSAQKNPTAFYLCASSRDREDIQYFGAGTRLSVL.

CDR3 protein: CASSAPDSGGQETQYF. The CDR3 DNA is TGTGCCAGCAGTGCCCCGGACAGTGGGGGCCAAGAGACCCAGTACTTC. The V and J genes are TRBV6-6 and TRBJ2-5; possible D gene TRBD1, 6 bases. The CDR3 has 16 residues. V was trimmed by 5 bases and J by 1 base, leaving 17 bases between them. The V gene's germline CDR1 is MNHNY and CDR2 SVGAGI (reference sequence).

The chain is built from TRBV28 and TRBJ1-2; 8 bases line up with TRBD1. The CDR3 covers 13 residues. V lost 6 bases to trimming and J lost 8 bases; unmatched junction nucleotides: 8. Germline V lookup: CDR1 MDHEN, CDR2 SYDVKM. The CDR3 DNA reads as TGTGCCAGCAGGTGGACAGGGAGATCCGGCTACACCTTC. Translated, it gives CASRWTGRSGYTF.

V gene TRBV11-3 combines with J gene TRBJ2-3; a weak D match, TRBD2 (5 bases). V was clipped by 1 base and J by 2 bases, with 13 bases between them. The length of the CDR3 is 16 residues. CDR1 SGHNT and CDR2 YENEEA come from the germline V gene. This CDR3 reads CASSLGRLAYTDTQYF. The CDR3 coding sequence is TGTGCCAGCAGCTTAGGGAGGTTGGCATACACAGATACGCAGTATTTT.

V and J are TRBV5-6 and TRBJ2-1; D is perhaps TRBD2 (5 bases). CDR3 length equals 14 residues. Looked up from germline, CDR1 is SGHDT and CDR2 is YYEEEE. Trimming took 0 bases from V and 10 from J, leaving 14 bases between them. CDR3 sequence (DNA): TGTGCCAGCAGCTTGGACGGGTGGAGGTCCGAGCAGTTCTTC. Translating it yields CASSLDGWRSEQFF. The full variable domain, rest sourced from reference TRBV5-6 and TRBJ2-1, is DAGVTQSPTHLIKTRGQQVTLRCSPKSGHDTVSWYQQALGQGPQFIFQYYEEEERQRGNFPDRFSGHQFPNYSSELNVNALLLGDSALYLCASSLDGWRSEQFFGPGTRLTVL.

CDR3 in amino acids: CASSLSGQGIYEQYF. For the CDR3, the DNA is TGTGCCAGCAGTTTATCGGGACAGGGAATTTACGAGCAGTACTTC. The genes are TRBV28 and TRBJ2-7; 9 bases align to TRBD1. V lost 1 base and J lost 4; bases outside the gene matches: 5. The CDR3 length is 15 residues. The germline CDR1 and CDR2 sequences are MDHEN and SYDVKM.

This clone appeared a single time. V is TRBV25-1 and J is TRBJ1-5; TRBD1 is a possible D gene (5 bases). Germline V gene lookup returns CDR1 MGHDK and CDR2 SYGVNS. V gave up 5 bases and J gave up 0 bases, with 17 bases separating them. The CDR3 is 17 amino acids. The CDR3 DNA is TGTGCCAGCAGTCCGGCCGGGGCGGAATATAGCAATCAGCCCCAGCATTTT. Residues: CASSPAGAEYSNQPQHF.

J is TRBJ1-4 and V is TRBV6-6; no clear D. Germline V gene data show CDR1 as MNHNY and CDR2 as SVGAGI (reference sequence). V was trimmed by 2 bases and J by 8 bases, leaving 9 bases between them. CDR3 length: 13 amino acids. DNA for the CDR3: TGTGCCAGCAGTTACGCCACGGGAGAAAAACTGTTTTTT. Amino acid sequence: CASSYATGEKLFF.

This sequence joins TRBV5-1 and TRBJ2-5; 13 bases are shared with TRBD2. This CDR3 region has 18 residues. In germline, CDR1 is SGHRS, CDR2 YFSETQ. Losses at the gene ends were 2 bases for V and 4 bases for J; bases not matched to a gene: 11. The CDR3 here is CASSFVLAGGRGGETQYF. In DNA, the CDR3 is TGCGCCAGCAGCTTCGTACTAGCGGGAGGGCGTGGGGGAGAGACCCAGTACTTC. Combining the CDR3 with reference TRBV5-1 and TRBJ2-5 gives the whole variable domain KAGVTQTPRYLIKTRGQQVTLSCSPISGHRSVSWYQQTPGQGLQFLFEYFSETQRNKGNFPGRFSGRQFSNSRSEMNVSTLELGDSALYLCASSFVLAGGRGGETQYFGPGTRLLVL.

The rearrangement uses TRBV27 and TRBJ1-2; tentatively, D is TRBD1 (5 bases). With 6 bases removed from V and 4 bases from J, the gap between germline ends came to 18 bases. The CDR3 has 15 residues. Germline V gives CDR1 MNHEY, CDR2 SMNVEV (reference sequence). CDR3 sequence (DNA): TGTGCCAGCAGCCCAACCCATCGGGGCATCTATGGCTACACCTTC. Encoded protein: CASSPTHRGIYGYTF.

The CDR3 protein is CASSLAAGGGYGYTF. CDR3 sequence (DNA): TGTGCCAGCAGCTTGGCCGCAGGGGGCGGCTATGGCTACACCTTC. This rearrangement joins TRBV5-6 to TRBJ1-2, with 8 bases fitting TRBD1. CDR3 length: 15 amino acids. CDR1 is SGHDT and CDR2 is YYEEEE in the germline V gene. The ends lost 0 bases at V and 4 bases at J; junction bases unmatched: 5.

The rearrangement links TRBV5-1 to TRBJ2-7; 9 bases line up with TRBD2. CDR1 SGHRS and CDR2 YFSETQ come from the germline V gene. J was trimmed by 6 bases and V by 0 bases; bases with no gene match: 10. The CDR3 sequence is 16 residues long. The CDR3 protein is CASSLAGGRARGEQYF. For the CDR3, the DNA is TGCGCCAGCAGCTTGGCCGGCGGGAGGGCCCGCGGCGAGCAGTACTTC. Filled out from reference TRBV5-1 and TRBJ2-7, the complete variable domain reads KAGVTQTPRYLIKTRGQQVTLSCSPISGHRSVSWYQQTPGQGLQFLFEYFSETQRNKGNFPGRFSGRQFSNSRSEMNVSTLELGDSALYLCASSLAGGRARGEQYFGPGTRLTVT.

This chain links TRBV7-9 with TRBJ2-5; D might be TRBD2 (6 bases). The CDR3 contains 14 residues. Trimming took off 3 bases at V and 5 bases at J, with 13 bases between the two ends. Germline assignment: CDR1 SEHNR and CDR2 FQNEAQ (reference sequence). The CDR3 DNA follows: TGTGCCAGCAGCTTGAACGGGAGAGGTGAGACCCAGTACTTC. It encodes CASSLNGRGETQYF.

In its sample, this clone was seen once. The CDR3 DNA is TGTGCCAGCAGTTTATTGGATACAGGGACTAACTATGGCTACACCTTC. Residues: CASSLLDTGTNYGYTF. The J gene is TRBJ1-2, the V gene TRBV28, with D perhaps matching TRBD1 (6 bases). Trimming left V 1 base short and J 0 bases short, with 12 bases between. Germline CDR1 and CDR2: MDHEN and SYDVKM. This CDR3 contains 16 residues.

The chain uses TRBV7-2 and TRBJ2-5; TRBD2 aligns across 13 bases. CDR3 length: 16 amino acids. Per germline, CDR1 SGHTA and CDR2 FQGNSA. Losses at the gene ends were 5 bases for V and 4 bases for J; bases not matched to a gene: 7. The CDR3 is CASSITSGRAVETQYF. The CDR3 nucleotides read TGTGCCAGCAGCATTACTAGCGGGAGGGCGGTAGAGACCCAGTACTTC.

The CDR3 DNA sequence: TGTGCCAGCTCACCAAGGCGGAACAGGAATACGGACAATGAGCAGTTCTTC. Translation gives CASSPRRNRNTDNEQFF. V usage is TRBV18 and J usage is TRBJ2-1; TRBD1 might be the D (5 bases). V lost 2 bases and J 5 bases, leaving 19 bases between the germline ends. The CDR3 length is 17 residues. The germline gives CDR1 KGHSH, CDR2 LQKENI.

This chain links TRBV27 with TRBJ2-7, with D possibly matching TRBD2 (5 bases). In germline, CDR1 is MNHEY, CDR2 SMNVEV (reference sequence). This CDR3 is 13 amino acids long. V was shortened by 3 bases and J by 3 bases, with 9 bases between the two germline ends. DNA of the CDR3: TGTGCCAGCAGTTTGCGGGCCTACTACGAGCAGTACTTC. It codes for CASSLRAYYEQYF.